This TCR beta chain derives from a study of shared clonotypes between healthy human individuals. Study conclusions and caveats: There were few donors, and this limited the genetic and exposure-history diversity represented. Rarefaction revealed incomplete sorted-subset sequencing despite large depth. The study generally estimated greater richness for naive than memory subsets.

Sequencing was performed with immunoSEQ multiplex PCR; in TCRdb, only in-frame clones are kept and a portion is missing. The table includes more than 1 million clones, approximately 80% detected once. Germline lookup yields CDR1 SGHRS and CDR2 YFSETQ. Trimming stripped 1 base from V and 3 bases from J, with 7 bases between. The CDR3 has 13 residues. On this clone itself: Antigen unknown. The sample holds other DNA sequences that translate to the same CDR3.

The material sequenced was memory CD4+ T cells from PBMCs. Subset here: CD45RA-negative fraction. This chain links TRBV5-1 with TRBJ1-1, with D hard to call. This clonotype was sampled from a man aged 18 to 30 in good health. Some clones in this sample may be carry-over from other donors' samples. CDR3 sequence (DNA): TGCGCCAGCAGCTTGAAGGGTGACACTGAAGCTTTCTTT. Translating it yields CASSLKGDTEAFF.